Below, 22 T cell receptor beta chains from the same sample are listed, as sequenced in a study of T cells in Graves' hyperthyroidism and ophthalmopathy. Researchers amplified the TCR beta CDR3 regions from RNA transcripts. The TCR CDR3 was amplified in a first-round RT-PCR using the HTBI primer set. TCRdb recomputed calls from the multiplex PCR reads with MiXCR, one row per CDR3 protein. The sample has fewer than 300,000 distinct CDR3 sequences, approximately 16% seen once. Specimen: blood. The receptors here all came from a woman in her fifties or sixties with Graves' hyperthyroidism that later progressed to Graves' ophthalmopathy.

The table lists this clonotype with many counts. The chain is built from TRBV10-2 and TRBJ2-5, with 10 positions matching TRBD2. V was pared by 7 bases and J by 5 bases, with 7 bases of the junction left unmatched. This CDR3 is built from 14 residues. Germline assignment: CDR1 WSHSY and CDR2 SAAADI. The CDR3 reads CASTTPAGGETQYF. The CDR3, as DNA: TGCGCCAGCACTACCCCAGCGGGGGGGGAGACCCAGTACTTC.

This clonotype was recorded many times. The chain is built from TRBV11-2 and TRBJ2-7; 9 bases align to TRBD2. Trimming took 2 bases from V and 1 from J; bases not matched to a gene: 6. CDR1 and CDR2 (germline): SGHAT, FQNNGV. The CDR3 has 16 amino acids. CDR3 DNA sequence: TGTGCCAGCAGCTTAATAGCGGGAGAGGGGTCCTACGAGCAGTACTTC. Residues: CASSLIAGEGSYEQYF.

This clonotype was counted many times. The gene calls are TRBV5-6 and TRBJ2-1, with 11 bases matching TRBD1. With V trimmed by 2 bases and J by 8 bases, 6 bases remained unmatched. CDR3 length: 15 residues. The germline gives CDR1 SGHDT, CDR2 YYEEEE. The CDR3 nucleotides are TGTGCCAGCAGCTTTGTGGGACAGGGGGTGGATGAGCAGTTCTTC. Amino acid sequence: CASSFVGQGVDEQFF.

This clonotype was seen many times. J is TRBJ1-2 and V is TRBV18, with D perhaps TRBD1 (5 bases). In germline, CDR1 is KGHSH, CDR2 LQKENI. V lost 2 bases and J 6 bases, leaving 10 bases between the germline ends. The CDR3 has 13 residues. CDR3 amino acids: CASSPGTLDGYTF. The CDR3, as DNA: TGTGCCAGCTCACCAGGGACGCTTGATGGCTACACCTTC.

This clonotype was seen only a few times. One base away lies a much larger clone, so this may be a sequencing read error. This chain links TRBV28 with TRBJ2-7, with D uncertain. Germline loops: CDR1 MDHEN, CDR2 SYDVKM. The CDR3 sequence is 14 residues long. With 3 bases removed from V and 6 bases from J, the gap between germline ends came to 15 bases. For the CDR3, the DNA is TGTGCCAGCAGTTTTGTCACGGGTCTCTGCGAGCAGTACTTC. Amino acids: CASSFVTGLCEQYF.

This clonotype was observed a handful of times. The chain joins TRBV24-1 to TRBJ1-2; maybe TRBD1 (5 bases). CDR1 and CDR2 (germline): KGHDR, SFDVKD. The V gene lost 4 bases and the J gene lost 7 bases, with 15 bases spanning the gap. The CDR3 extends over 14 amino acids. The CDR3 region is CATSDLDMGRGYTF. CDR3 nucleotides: TGTGCCACCAGTGACTTAGACATGGGACGTGGCTACACCTTC.

The table lists this clonotype with a few counts. The V gene is TRBV20-1, the J gene TRBJ2-3; TRBD2 matches at 10 bases. CDR1 DFQATT and CDR2 SNEGSKA come from the germline V gene (reference sequence). V lost 5 bases to trimming and J lost 14 bases; unmatched junction nucleotides: 4. This CDR3 region has 10 residues. The CDR3 here is CSALAGDAYF. CDR3 DNA: TGCAGTGCTCTAGCGGGAGATGCGTATTTT.

At least ten counts were recorded for this clonotype. J is TRBJ2-7 and V is TRBV28; D call uncertain. The germline V gene has CDR1 MDHEN and CDR2 SYDVKM. The length of the CDR3 is 24 residues. V lost 5 bases, J lost 3 bases, and 44 bases lay in between. This chain's CDR3 is CASSALVPVKGEYRAHRLYYEQYF. In DNA form, the CDR3 reads TGTGCCAGCAGTGCCCTAGTGCCCGTGAAAGGCGAGTACAGAGCGCACAGACTCTACTACGAGCAGTACTTC.

This clonotype has ten or more counts. The CDR3 loop is CASSGFEQYF. The CDR3 nucleotides read TGTGCCAGCTCTGGGTTCGAGCAGTACTTC. This chain connects TRBV2 to TRBJ2-7; D is unclear. The germline V gene encodes CDR1 SNHLY and CDR2 FYNNEI. V was shortened by 8 bases and J by 6 bases, with 8 bases between the two germline ends. This CDR3 region has 10 residues.

The sample holds a few counts of this clonotype. This chain uses TRBV19 with TRBJ2-1; possible D gene TRBD2, 6 bases. V was clipped by 10 bases and J by 0 bases, with 19 bases between them. Looked up from germline, CDR1 is LNHDA and CDR2 is SQIVND (reference sequence). CDR3 length: 16 residues. DNA of the CDR3: TGTGCCACCATGAGATCTAGCGCGAGCTCCTACAATGAGCAGTTCTTC. Translated, it gives CATMRSSASSYNEQFF.

This clonotype was counted many times. The V call is TRBV20-1, the J call TRBJ2-5; D might be TRBD2 (5 bases). Looked up from germline, CDR1 is DFQATT and CDR2 is SNEGSKA (reference sequence). V was shortened by 5 bases and J by 3 bases, with 16 bases between the two germline ends. This CDR3 contains 14 residues. The CDR3 loop reads CSAPSRTLKETQYF. CDR3 DNA sequence: TGCAGTGCTCCTAGCAGGACCCTAAAAGAGACCCAGTACTTC.

This clonotype was detected a few times. A much larger clone differs from this one at a single base, so this may be a read error. The chain links TRBV6-2 or TRBV6-3 to TRBJ1-1; TRBD1 matches 8 bases. The CDR3 length is 14 residues. From germline, CDR1 is MNHEY and CDR2 SVGEGT. The V and J ends lost 6 bases and 4 bases, in that order; junction bases with no gene match: 7. CDR3 residues: CASRGTGRSTEAFF. As DNA, the CDR3 is TGTGCCAGCAGGGGGACAGGACGGAGCACTGAAGCTTTCTTT.

The chain uses TRBV19 and TRBJ2-6; TRBD1 is a possible D gene (5 bases). The germline V and J ends were trimmed by 7 bases and 1 base, with 11 bases remaining between them. Germline lookup yields CDR1 LNHDA and CDR2 SQIVND (reference sequence). This CDR3 spans 15 amino acids. The CDR3 nucleotides are TGTGCCAGTACAAACCGACAGTCTGGGGCCAACGTCCTGACTTTC. Translating gives CASTNRQSGANVLTF.

As regards this clonotype: One end of the junction fails to match germline, which may point to a read error. The chain links TRBV14 to TRBJ2-2, with TRBD2 matching over 10 bases. The length of the CDR3 is 16 residues. Germline CDR1 reads SGHDN; CDR2 reads FVKESK. The CDR3 DNA is TGTGCCAGCAACCAAGGACTAGCGGTAAACACCGGGGAGCTGTTTTTT. It is translated as CASNQGLAVNTGELFF.

In this sample, this clonotype turned up many times. J is TRBJ2-2 and V is TRBV5-1; 7 nucleotides match TRBD2. Germline CDR1 reads SGHRS; CDR2 reads YFSETQ. V shed 1 base and J 0 bases; nucleotides not matched to a gene: 9. The CDR3 is 18 amino acids. In nucleotides, the CDR3 is TGCGCCAGCAGCTTGAGGGGAGGACTAGGCGCGAACACCGGGGAGCTGTTTTTT. Protein sequence: CASSLRGGLGANTGELFF.

In its sample, this clonotype was seen many times. The V and J genes are TRBV27 and TRBJ1-1; the D is unclear. Germline lookup yields CDR1 MNHEY and CDR2 SMNVEV (reference sequence). V was trimmed by 8 bases and J by 1 base, leaving 20 bases between them. The CDR3 has 16 residues. Here the CDR3 reads CASGSAEFKRNTEAFF. DNA of the CDR3: TGTGCCAGCGGATCGGCCGAGTTTAAAAGGAACACTGAAGCTTTCTTT.

This chain links TRBV5-1 with TRBJ1-6, with D maybe TRBD1 (6 bases). The V gene's germline CDR1 is SGHRS and CDR2 YFSETQ. This CDR3 is built from 14 residues. The V and J ends lost 4 bases and 10 bases respectively, with 15 bases between them. Here the CDR3 reads CASSPWGPESPLHF. The CDR3 DNA reads as TGCGCCAGCAGCCCCTGGGGGCCAGAGTCACCCCTCCACTTT.

This clonotype was found many times. The J gene is TRBJ2-5, the V gene TRBV18; D unclear. Trimming took 2 bases from V and 5 from J, leaving 12 bases between them. CDR1 is KGHSH and CDR2 is LQKENI in the germline V gene. CDR3 size: 14 residues. CDR3 loop: CASSPSNSGETQYF. The CDR3, as DNA: TGTGCCAGCTCACCAAGCAACTCCGGGGAGACCCAGTACTTC.

This clonotype occurred many times. The rearrangement links TRBV2 to TRBJ1-2; a weak D match, TRBD1 (6 bases). With 7 bases removed from V and 0 bases from J, the gap between germline ends came to 12 bases. The germline V gene encodes CDR1 SNHLY and CDR2 FYNNEI. The CDR3 is made up of 14 amino acids. This CDR3 is CASKAGASNYGYTF. The DNA for the CDR3 is TGTGCCAGCAAGGCGGGGGCCTCTAACTATGGCTACACCTTC.

This clonotype occurred many times. V usage is TRBV2 and J usage is TRBJ1-5; TRBD1 agrees at 7 bases. Germline CDR1 reads SNHLY; CDR2 reads FYNNEI. This CDR3 is 16 amino acids long. Trimming at V came to 4 bases and at J to 4 bases, leaving 10 bases not matched to a gene. The CDR3 loop is CASSAIGQVPNQPQHF. The CDR3 DNA is TGTGCCAGCAGTGCCATAGGACAGGTACCGAATCAGCCCCAGCATTTT.

This clonotype was counted many times. The chain recombines TRBV28 with TRBJ1-1; no clear D gene. The CDR3 is made up of 11 amino acids. Per the germline V gene, CDR1 is MDHEN and CDR2 is SYDVKM. V was trimmed by 6 bases and J by 7 bases, leaving 9 bases between them. The CDR3, as DNA: TGTGCCAGCAGGGTAGATGGTGAAGCTTTCTTT. Amino acid sequence: CASRVDGEAFF.

This clonotype showed up just a few times. CDR3 loop: CSARDRRRGRDIAGVRDGTDTQYF. CDR3 DNA: TGCAGTGCTAGAGATCGTCGACGGGGGCGGGACATAGCGGGAGTGCGGGACGGCACAGATACGCAGTATTTT. This sequence joins TRBV20-1 and TRBJ2-3, with 9 bases identical to TRBD2. Looked up from germline, CDR1 is DFQATT and CDR2 is SNEGSKA (reference sequence). This CDR3 is built from 24 residues. The J segment lost 1 base and the V segment lost 0 bases, leaving 29 bases of the junction unmatched.